The next 5 T cell receptor beta chains were all read from a single sample in a study of CD8 T cells in ankylosing spondylitis. Points from the study as a whole: Within ankylosing spondylitis blood, a TCR beta motif made up of eight highly homologous variants appeared to be characteristic.

TCRdb recomputed calls from the 5' RACE reads with MiXCR, one row per CDR3 protein. Of 750,000 to 850,000 distinct CDR3 sequences listed, about 10% are singletons. Their antigens remain unidentified. Material: blood, either unsorted or a sorted T cell fraction (not recorded which). The origin of the receptors is a male donor with ankylosing spondylitis.

The chain joins TRBV28 to TRBJ1-1; D unresolved. Trimming took off 3 bases at V and 0 bases at J, with 11 bases between the two ends. Germline V CDR1 and CDR2: MDHEN, SYDVKM. CDR3 size: 15 residues. In DNA, the CDR3 is TGTGCCAGCAGTTTTGATCCGGGGATGAACACTGAAGCTTTCTTT. The encoded protein is CASSFDPGMNTEAFF.

V usage is TRBV6-2 or TRBV6-3 and J usage is TRBJ2-7; possibly TRBD1 or TRBD2 for D (5 bases each). Trimming cost V 4 bases and J 5 bases, with 21 bases left between them. Germline V lookup: CDR1 MNHEY, CDR2 SVGEGT. The CDR3 totals 16 residues. The CDR3 coding sequence is TGTGCCAGCAGTTCCCGACTTAGGGGACGCAGGAACGAGCAGTACTTC. This translates into CASSSRLRGRRNEQYF.

There are a few counts of this clonotype. J is TRBJ2-7 and V is TRBV4-3; weak D call: TRBD2 (5 bases). V dropped 0 bases and J dropped 5 bases, with 20 bases sitting between them. Germline V lookup: CDR1 LGHNA, CDR2 YSLEER. The CDR3 extends over 17 amino acids. CDR3 in amino acids: CASSQDGLALRSHEQYF. CDR3 DNA sequence: TGCGCCAGCAGCCAAGATGGGCTAGCCCTCAGGTCCCACGAGCAGTACTTC.

The genes are TRBV4-3 and TRBJ2-7, with D possibly TRBD1 on 5 matching bases. The germline CDR1 and CDR2 sequences are LGHNA and YSLEER. This CDR3 is built from 17 residues. V was trimmed by 0 bases and J by 2 bases, leaving 17 bases between them. CDR3 DNA sequence: TGCGCCAGCAGCCAAGAAGGGGCTGCCCGCGAACCCTACGAGCAGTACTTC. Its protein is CASSQEGAAREPYEQYF.

The chain links TRBV5-5 to TRBJ1-3; 7 bases are shared with TRBD1. V trimming: 4 bases; J trimming: 8 bases; junction bases outside the gene matches: 6. Germline V lookup: CDR1 SGHKS, CDR2 YYEKEE (reference sequence). The CDR3 runs 13 residues. CDR3 loop: CASSLGGWDTIYF. The CDR3 coding sequence is TGTGCCAGCAGCCTAGGGGGCTGGGACACCATATATTTT.